The entry below describes one TCR beta chain. Its antigen is unidentified. The data are from a study of cytomegalovirus exposure and HLA in healthy donors. Study information: As released early, the data held about 85 million unique TCRs from HLA-typed donors. Points from the study as a whole: Most TCRs appeared rarely, but some public TCRs recurred in many donors.

The length of the CDR3 is 12 residues. The V and J ends lost 4 bases and 5 bases, in that order; junction bases with no gene match: 2. The germline CDR1 and CDR2 sequences are SQVTM and ANQGSEA. Primers for the PCR totalled 60 Vbeta and 13 Jbeta. Measured with immunoSEQ multiplex PCR; TCRdb has only the in-frame clones, and not every one. Seen here are about 150,000 clones, over 60% observed once, and the top ten hold 0.5% to 0.85%. The clonotype was recovered from a male donor in good health and CMV-seronegative. The sequenced sample was PBMCs. V usage is TRBV29-1 and J usage is TRBJ2-7; 10 bases map to TRBD1. This chain's CDR3 is CSVGQGAHEQYF. CDR3 sequence (DNA): TGCAGCGTTGGACAGGGGGCCCACGAGCAGTACTTC.